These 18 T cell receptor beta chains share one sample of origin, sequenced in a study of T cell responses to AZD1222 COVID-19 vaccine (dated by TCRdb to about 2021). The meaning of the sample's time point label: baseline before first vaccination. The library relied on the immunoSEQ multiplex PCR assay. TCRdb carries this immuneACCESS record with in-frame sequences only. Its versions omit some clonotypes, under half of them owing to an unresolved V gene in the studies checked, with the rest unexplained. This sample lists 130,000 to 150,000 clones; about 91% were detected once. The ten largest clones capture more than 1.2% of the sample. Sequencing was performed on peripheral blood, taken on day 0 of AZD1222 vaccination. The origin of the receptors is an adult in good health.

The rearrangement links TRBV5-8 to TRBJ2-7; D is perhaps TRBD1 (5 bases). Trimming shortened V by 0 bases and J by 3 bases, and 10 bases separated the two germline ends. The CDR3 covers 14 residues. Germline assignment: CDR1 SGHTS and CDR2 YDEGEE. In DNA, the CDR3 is TGTGCCAGCAGCTTGGGTGGCAGGGTCTACGAGCAGTACTTC. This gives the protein CASSLGGRVYEQYF.

The DNA of the CDR3 is TGTGCCAGCAGCTTAGCGTTTGGGGCTGAGCAGTTCTTC. Amino acids: CASSLAFGAEQFF. This chain links TRBV7-6 with TRBJ2-1, with TRBD1 as a possible D gene (5 bases). The CDR3 extends over 13 amino acids. V lost 0 bases and J lost 9, with 9 bases in between. Germline V CDR1 and CDR2: SGHVS, FNYEAQ.

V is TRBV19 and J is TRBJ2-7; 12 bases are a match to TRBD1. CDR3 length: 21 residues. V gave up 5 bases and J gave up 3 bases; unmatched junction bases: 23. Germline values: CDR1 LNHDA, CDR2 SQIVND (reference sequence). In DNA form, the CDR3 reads TGTGCCAGTAGTCTAAATCACGGGGGGACAGGGGGCGCGAAACGGGACTACGAGCAGTACTTC. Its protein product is CASSLNHGGTGGAKRDYEQYF.

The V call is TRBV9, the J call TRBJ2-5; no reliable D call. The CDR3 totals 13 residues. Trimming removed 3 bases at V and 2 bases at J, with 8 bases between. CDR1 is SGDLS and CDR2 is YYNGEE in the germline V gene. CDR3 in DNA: TGTGCCAGCAGCGCCCCTAGGCAAGAGACCCAGTACTTC. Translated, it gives CASSAPRQETQYF.

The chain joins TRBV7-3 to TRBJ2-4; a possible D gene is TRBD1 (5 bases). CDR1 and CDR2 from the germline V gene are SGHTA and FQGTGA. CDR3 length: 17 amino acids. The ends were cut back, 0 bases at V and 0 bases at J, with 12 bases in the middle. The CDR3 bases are TGTGCCAGCAGCTTAACAGGGGCCGGGCGAGCCAAAAACATTCAGTACTTC. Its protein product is CASSLTGAGRAKNIQYF.

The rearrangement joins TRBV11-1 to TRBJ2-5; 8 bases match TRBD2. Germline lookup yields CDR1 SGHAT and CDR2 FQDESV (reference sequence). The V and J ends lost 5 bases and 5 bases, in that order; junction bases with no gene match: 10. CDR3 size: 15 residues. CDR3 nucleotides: TGTGCCAGCAGCCCCCCGGGGGGGGTTGAGGAGACCCAGTACTTC. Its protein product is CASSPPGGVEETQYF.

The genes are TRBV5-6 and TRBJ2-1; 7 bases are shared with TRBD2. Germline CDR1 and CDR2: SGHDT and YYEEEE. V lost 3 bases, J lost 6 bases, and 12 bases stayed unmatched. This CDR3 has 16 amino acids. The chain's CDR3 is CASSSLSSGPPNEQFF. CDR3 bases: TGTGCCAGCAGCTCCTTGAGTAGCGGGCCTCCCAATGAGCAGTTCTTC.

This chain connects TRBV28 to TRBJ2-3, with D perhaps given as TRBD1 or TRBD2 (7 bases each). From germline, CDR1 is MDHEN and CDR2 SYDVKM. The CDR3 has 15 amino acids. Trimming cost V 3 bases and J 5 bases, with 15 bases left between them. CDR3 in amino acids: CASSFGRGPGDTQYF. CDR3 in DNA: TGTGCCAGCAGTTTTGGGAGGGGGCCCGGAGATACGCAGTATTTT.

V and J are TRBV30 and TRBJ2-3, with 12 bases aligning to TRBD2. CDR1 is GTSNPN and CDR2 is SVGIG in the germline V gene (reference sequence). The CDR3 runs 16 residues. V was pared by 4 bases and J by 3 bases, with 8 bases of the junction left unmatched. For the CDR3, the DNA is TGTGCCTGGACCCCCCGGACTAGCGGGAAAACAGATACGCAGTATTTT. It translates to CAWTPRTSGKTDTQYF.

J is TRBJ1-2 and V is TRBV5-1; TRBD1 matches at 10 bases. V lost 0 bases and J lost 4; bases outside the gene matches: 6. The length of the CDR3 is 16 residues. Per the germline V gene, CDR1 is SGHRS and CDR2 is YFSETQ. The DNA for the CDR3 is TGCGCCAGCAGCTTGGGGGGACAGGGGAAGGCCTATGGCTACACCTTC. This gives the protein CASSLGGQGKAYGYTF.

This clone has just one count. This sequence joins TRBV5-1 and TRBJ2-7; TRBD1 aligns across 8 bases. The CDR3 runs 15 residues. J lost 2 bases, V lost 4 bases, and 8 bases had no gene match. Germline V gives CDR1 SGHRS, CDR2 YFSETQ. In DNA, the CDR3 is TGCGCCAGCAGCCGTGGGGGACAGGCCGCCTACGAGCAGTACTTC. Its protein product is CASSRGGQAAYEQYF.

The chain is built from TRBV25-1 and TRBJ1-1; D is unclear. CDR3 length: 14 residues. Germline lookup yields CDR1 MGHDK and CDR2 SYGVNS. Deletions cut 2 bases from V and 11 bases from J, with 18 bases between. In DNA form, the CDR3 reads TGTGCCAGCAGTGAAGTCCGGGCCCATATCGGGGCTTTCTTT. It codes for CASSEVRAHIGAFF.

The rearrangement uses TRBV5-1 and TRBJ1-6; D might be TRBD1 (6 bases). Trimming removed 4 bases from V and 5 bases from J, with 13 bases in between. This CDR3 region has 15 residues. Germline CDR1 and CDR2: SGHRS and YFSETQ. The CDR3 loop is CASSGGGTNNSPLHF. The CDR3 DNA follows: TGCGCCAGCAGCGGTGGAGGGACAAATAATTCACCCCTCCACTTT.

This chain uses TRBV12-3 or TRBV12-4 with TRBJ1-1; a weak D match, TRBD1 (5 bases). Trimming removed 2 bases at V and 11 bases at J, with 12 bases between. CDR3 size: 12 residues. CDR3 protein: CASSLLQGAAFF. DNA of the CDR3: TGTGCCAGCAGTTTACTTCAAGGGGCTGCTTTCTTT.

Here the CDR3 reads CASSREGASNQPQHF. In nucleotides, the CDR3 is TGTGCCAGCAGCCGGGAAGGGGCGAGCAATCAGCCCCAGCATTTT. This chain uses TRBV4-2 with TRBJ1-5, with TRBD1 as a possible D gene (5 bases). Per the germline V gene, CDR1 is LGHNA and CDR2 is YNFKEQ. The length of the CDR3 is 15 residues. The ends were cut back, 4 bases at V and 1 base at J, with 11 bases in the middle.

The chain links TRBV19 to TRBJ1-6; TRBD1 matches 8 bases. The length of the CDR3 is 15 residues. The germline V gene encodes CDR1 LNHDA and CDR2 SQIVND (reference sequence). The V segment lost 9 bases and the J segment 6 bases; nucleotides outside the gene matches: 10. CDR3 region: CASLDRVNSNSPLHF. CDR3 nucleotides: TGTGCCAGCCTGGACAGGGTAAATTCTAATTCACCCCTCCACTTT.

CDR3 sequence reads: CASSQDLTGGSFYEQYF. The CDR3 DNA sequence: TGCGCCAGCAGCCAAGATCTCACAGGGGGTTCCTTCTACGAGCAGTACTTC. V is TRBV4-3 and J is TRBJ2-7; 8 bases are shared with TRBD1. V was pared by 0 bases and J by 3 bases, with 10 bases of the junction left unmatched. Germline V gene data show CDR1 as LGHNA and CDR2 as YSLEER. The CDR3 is 17 amino acids.

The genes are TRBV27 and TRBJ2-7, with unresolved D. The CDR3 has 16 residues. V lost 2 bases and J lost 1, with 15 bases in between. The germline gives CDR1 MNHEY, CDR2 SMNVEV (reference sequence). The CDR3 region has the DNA TGTGCCAGCAGTTTAAGTAAGATAGGCAGGTCCTACGAGCAGTACTTC. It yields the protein CASSLSKIGRSYEQYF.